One sample yielded the 8 T cell receptor beta chains listed below, sequenced in a study of radiation and T cells in renal cell carcinoma. Time point in this sample: baseline pretreatment blood. Treatment here: 15 Gy SBRT to primary tumor, nephrectomy 4 weeks later. Sequencing was performed with immunoSEQ multiplex PCR; in TCRdb, only in-frame clones are kept and a portion is missing. The sample has about 140,000 clones, approximately 87% seen once. The sample in question was blood, obtained from a patient whose treatment included radiotherapy and nephrectomy. These TCRs come from a woman aged 50 to 60 with renal cell carcinoma.

DNA of the CDR3: TGTGCCAGCAGTGAGGGGGACAGGGTTTATGGCTACACCTTC. Translating gives CASSEGDRVYGYTF. The rearrangement links TRBV25-1 to TRBJ1-2, with 9 bases lining up with TRBD1. This CDR3 is built from 14 residues. Germline loops: CDR1 MGHDK, CDR2 SYGVNS. The junction had 4 bases not matched to a gene; V was cut back by 3 bases and J by 5 bases.

V gene TRBV7-2 combines with J gene TRBJ2-7; possibly TRBD1 for D (6 bases). In germline, CDR1 is SGHTA, CDR2 FQGNSA. Trimming took 5 bases from V and 6 from J, leaving 14 bases between them. The CDR3 consists of 13 residues. The CDR3 loop is CASSTSTGLEQYF. CDR3 nucleotides: TGTGCCAGCAGCACCAGCACAGGGCTCGAGCAGTACTTC.

The V and J genes are TRBV5-1 and TRBJ2-1, with TRBD1 matching 10 bases. The trim removed 6 bases at V and 8 bases at J, leaving 11 bases unmatched. CDR1 SGHRS and CDR2 YFSETQ come from the germline V gene. The CDR3 length is 15 residues. This CDR3 reads CASMQTGTGADEQFF. For the CDR3, the DNA is TGCGCCAGCATGCAGACCGGGACAGGGGCCGATGAGCAGTTCTTC. The complete variable domain, with remaining parts taken from reference TRBV5-1 and TRBJ2-1, reads KAGVTQTPRYLIKTRGQQVTLSCSPISGHRSVSWYQQTPGQGLQFLFEYFSETQRNKGNFPGRFSGRQFSNSRSEMNVSTLELGDSALYLCASMQTGTGADEQFFGPGTRLTVL.

This clone appeared a single time. The J gene is TRBJ2-1, the V gene TRBV21-1; TRBD2 reflects the table's D call only, with no check against the DNA. TRBV21-1 is reported as a pseudogene. The CDR3 loop spans 14 amino acids. As DNA, the CDR3 is TGTGCCAGCAGCCCCGGACTTTTCCACAATGAGCAGTTCTTC. Translation gives CASSPGLFHNEQFF.

The rearrangement joins TRBV11-3 to TRBJ2-3; D remains ambiguous. Germline assignment: CDR1 SGHNT and CDR2 YENEEA. There are 13 residues in the CDR3. Trimming shortened V by 0 bases and J by 6 bases, and 7 bases separated the two germline ends. The CDR3 protein is CASSLDRRDTQYF. CDR3 nucleotides: TGTGCCAGCAGCTTAGATCGCCGGGATACGCAGTATTTT.

This clone was seen just once. Written as DNA, the CDR3 is TGCGCCAGCAGCTTGACCACCGGGGAGCTGTTTTTT. The encoded protein is CASSLTTGELFF. The rearrangement links TRBV5-1 to TRBJ2-2; D unresolved. This CDR3 region has 12 residues. The V and J ends lost 1 base and 4 bases respectively, with 2 bases between them. The germline V gene has CDR1 SGHRS and CDR2 YFSETQ.

This chain uses TRBV27 with TRBJ1-2; 7 bases line up with TRBD1. V lost 5 bases and J lost 7; bases outside the gene matches: 7. This CDR3 is 13 amino acids long. Per the germline V gene, CDR1 is MNHEY and CDR2 is SMNVEV (reference sequence). The CDR3 region has the DNA TGTGCCAGCAGTCTAGCGGACAGGTTTGGCTACACCTTC. It yields the protein CASSLADRFGYTF.

The chain combines TRBV9 with TRBJ2-6; D remains ambiguous. The CDR3 length is 15 residues. The V end was cut by 4 bases, the J end by 0 bases, with 8 bases between. Germline lookup yields CDR1 SGDLS and CDR2 YYNGEE. The CDR3 loop reads CASSPEPSGANVLTF. CDR3 in DNA: TGTGCCAGCAGCCCAGAACCCTCTGGGGCCAACGTCCTGACTTTC.